The 24 T cell receptor beta chains below were found in one sample sequenced in a study of cytomegalovirus exposure and HLA in healthy donors. Primers for the PCR totalled 60 Vbeta and 13 Jbeta. Generated by immunoSEQ multiplex PCR, the TCRdb table keeps only in-frame clones and is missing some. This table holds about 120,000 clones, 72% found once. The material sequenced was PBMCs. The receptors originated from a young man in good health and CMV-seronegative.

The V and J genes are TRBV6-6 and TRBJ1-6; no clear D gene. Germline V CDR1 and CDR2: MNHNY, SVGAGI (reference sequence). The ends were cut back, 7 bases at V and 13 bases at J, with 20 bases in the middle. The CDR3 runs 14 residues. The CDR3 DNA follows: TGTGCCAGCACTTATCGGACGGGGTTTGATCCCCTCCACTTT. It translates to CASTYRTGFDPLHF.

The table lists this clone with a few counts. The chain uses TRBV9 and TRBJ2-7, with 10 bases that match TRBD1. CDR1 is SGDLS and CDR2 is YYNGEE in the germline V gene. V shed 6 bases and J 6 bases; nucleotides not matched to a gene: 9. This CDR3 comprises 14 residues. The DNA of the CDR3 is TGTGCCAGCAACACCGGGACAGGGGTACGCGAGCAGTACTTC. Translated, it gives CASNTGTGVREQYF.

Concerning this clone: One end of the junction fails to match germline, which may point to a read error. The CDR3 nucleotides are TGTGCCAGCAGCGAAGGGAGCCGCCAGCCCCAGCATTTT. It is translated as CASSEGSRQPQHF. The chain couples TRBV6-1 to TRBJ1-5; no firm D call. The CDR3 has 13 residues. CDR1 is MNHNS, CDR2 SASEGT, per germline.

The gene calls are TRBV5-1 and TRBJ1-5, with D unclear. Germline V gives CDR1 SGHRS, CDR2 YFSETQ. The germline V and J ends were trimmed by 0 bases and 2 bases, with 9 bases remaining between them. This CDR3 is 15 amino acids long. This CDR3 is CASSLGGSGNQPQHF. CDR3 nucleotides: TGCGCCAGCAGCTTGGGAGGGTCCGGCAATCAGCCCCAGCATTTT.

V and J are TRBV29-1 and TRBJ1-1; the match to TRBD1 covers 7 bases. V shed 7 bases and J 4 bases; nucleotides not matched to a gene: 3. The germline V gene has CDR1 SQVTM and CDR2 ANQGSEA. The length of the CDR3 is 11 residues. This CDR3 reads CSAGTATEAFF. DNA of the CDR3: TGCAGCGCTGGGACAGCCACTGAAGCTTTCTTT.

This clone appeared a few times. The chain employs TRBV7-2 and TRBJ1-1, with D perhaps TRBD1 (6 bases). The CDR3 sequence is 19 residues long. Trimming removed 3 bases from V and 5 bases from J, with 28 bases in between. Looked up from germline, CDR1 is SGHTA and CDR2 is FQGNSA. CDR3 nucleotides: TGTGCCAGCAGCTTTCGACGTAAATCCGGGACACAGGGACGGACTGAAGCTTTCTTT. Amino acids: CASSFRRKSGTQGRTEAFF. The full variable domain, completed using reference TRBV7-2 and TRBJ1-1, is GAGVSQSPSNKVTEKGKDVELRCDPISGHTALYWYRQSLGQGLEFLIYFQGNSAPDKSGLPSDRFSAERTGGSVSTLTIQRTQQEDSAVYLCASSFRRKSGTQGRTEAFFGQGTRLTVV.

The chain employs TRBV28 and TRBJ2-7; perhaps TRBD1 as D (6 bases). This CDR3 is built from 13 residues. Germline CDR1 is MDHEN and CDR2 is SYDVKM. The V end lost 4 bases, the J end lost 3 bases, and 10 bases lay between the germline ends. CDR3 bases: TGTGCCAGCAGTTCCACAGGGTACTACGAGCAGTACTTC. This translates into CASSSTGYYEQYF.

As regards this clone: Different DNA sequences within this sample yield the same CDR3. The gene calls are TRBV5-1 and TRBJ2-3; TRBD2 might be the D (6 bases). The CDR3 totals 14 residues. Trimming took off 4 bases at V and 0 bases at J, with 9 bases between the two ends. The germline CDR1 and CDR2 sequences are SGHRS and YFSETQ. As DNA, the CDR3 is TGCGCCAGCAGCCCTGGGACTAGCACAGATACGCAGTATTTT. Its translation: CASSPGTSTDTQYF.

The chain carries TRBV6-6 and TRBJ2-7; D possibly corresponds to TRBD2 (5 bases). Germline V gene data show CDR1 as MNHNY and CDR2 as SVGAGI (reference sequence). Trimming cost V 2 bases and J 3 bases, with 14 bases left between them. CDR3 size: 15 residues. The CDR3 DNA reads TGTGCCAGCAGTTACGGGGAGTTGTACGGCTACGAGCAGTACTTC. Translating it yields CASSYGELYGYEQYF.

The chain has TRBV10-3 and TRBJ2-2; a weak D match, TRBD1 (5 bases). The ends were cut back, 0 bases at V and 3 bases at J, with 8 bases in the middle. CDR1 and CDR2 from the germline V gene are ENHRY and SYGVKD. The CDR3 has 15 amino acids. In DNA, the CDR3 is TGTGCCATCAGTGAGTCGGGGCAGTACACCGGGGAGCTGTTTTTT. Translated: CAISESGQYTGELFF.

This chain links TRBV13 with TRBJ1-5; no firm D call. This CDR3 contains 14 residues. V dropped 4 bases and J dropped 7 bases, with 14 bases sitting between them. Germline lookup yields CDR1 PRHDT and CDR2 FYEKMQ (reference sequence). CDR3 in amino acids: CASSSGSFNQPQHF. The CDR3 DNA follows: TGTGCCAGCAGCTCCGGGTCTTTCAACCAGCCCCAGCATTTT.

The chain links TRBV5-4 to TRBJ2-7, with no clear D. This CDR3 has 12 residues. CDR1 is SGHNT and CDR2 is YYREEE in the germline V gene (reference sequence). Trimming left V 7 bases short and J 7 bases short, with 15 bases between. CDR3 sequence: CASHSRFEEQYF. Written as DNA, the CDR3 is TGTGCCAGCCACTCCCGTTTTGAGGAGCAGTACTTC.

This clone was recorded only once. The chain recombines TRBV15 with TRBJ1-5; D gene unclear. The CDR3 contains 13 residues. V was clipped by 4 bases and J by 3 bases, with 7 bases between them. The germline CDR1 and CDR2 sequences are LNHNV and YYDKDF (reference sequence). The CDR3 region has the DNA TGTGCCACCAGCATGGGCACCAATCAGCCCCAGCATTTT. Amino acid sequence: CATSMGTNQPQHF.

This clone was picked up a small number of times. V gene TRBV5-4 combines with J gene TRBJ1-3, with a tentative D call TRBD1 (5 bases). This CDR3 has 14 residues. Germline V lookup: CDR1 SGHNT, CDR2 YYREEE (reference sequence). V was pared by 0 bases and J by 4 bases, with 8 bases between. The CDR3 DNA reads as TGTGCCAGCAGCTTGGTGGGGCGCGGAAACACCATATATTTT. It specifies CASSLVGRGNTIYF.

The rearrangement links TRBV4-3 to TRBJ2-1; the match to TRBD1 covers 8 bases. The CDR3 is 16 amino acids. Per germline, CDR1 LGHNA and CDR2 YSLEER. With V trimmed by 3 bases and J by 2 bases, 6 bases remained unmatched. In DNA form, the CDR3 reads TGCGCCAGCAGCCAGTTCAGGGGGCCTCCCTACAATGAGCAGTTCTTC. Amino acid sequence: CASSQFRGPPYNEQFF.

This clone was observed a single time. One end of the junction fails to match germline, which may point to a read error. The genes are TRBV7-9 and TRBJ2-4; unclear D gene. The CDR3 runs to 16 residues. Germline lookup yields CDR1 SEHNR and CDR2 FQNEAQ (reference sequence). CDR3: CSSSYLVGLAKNIQYF. CDR3 sequence (DNA): TGTTCCAGCAGCTACTTAGTGGGCCTAGCCAAAAACATTCAGTACTTC.

The chain combines TRBV7-2 with TRBJ2-3, with 8 bases lining up with TRBD2. CDR3 length: 17 amino acids. CDR1 SGHTA and CDR2 FQGNSA come from the germline V gene. V lost 2 bases to trimming and J lost 2 bases; unmatched junction nucleotides: 9. The DNA of the CDR3 is TGTGCCAGCAGCTTAAACCCTGGGACTAGACACACAGATACGCAGTATTTT. Translation: CASSLNPGTRHTDTQYF.

The chain is built from TRBV6-1 and TRBJ1-2, with TRBD1 as a possible D gene (6 bases). Trimming removed 2 bases at V and 1 base at J, with 14 bases between. The CDR3 is 16 residues long. Germline V gene lookup returns CDR1 MNHNS and CDR2 SASEGT. The CDR3 DNA sequence: TGTGCCAGCAGTGAACCATGGGGGCTCCTTAACTATGGCTACACCTTC. It yields the protein CASSEPWGLLNYGYTF.

V and J are TRBV5-1 and TRBJ1-2, with D perhaps TRBD1 (6 bases). CDR3 length: 13 amino acids. V lost 1 base, J lost 6 bases, and 10 bases lay in between. Germline-derived CDR1 and CDR2 are SGHRS and YFSETQ. The DNA for the CDR3 is TGCGCCAGCAGCTTGACAGGGTGGGATGGCTACACCTTC. The encoded protein is CASSLTGWDGYTF.

The chain combines TRBV15 with TRBJ2-7; a weak D match, TRBD1 (5 bases). The CDR3 length is 13 residues. Looked up from germline, CDR1 is LNHNV and CDR2 is YYDKDF (reference sequence). V lost 3 bases to trimming and J lost 2 bases, with 8 bases between them. Here the CDR3 DNA reads TGTGCCACCAGCAGGCAGGGTCCCTACGAGCAGTACTTC. Amino acids: CATSRQGPYEQYF.

The chain links TRBV5-1 to TRBJ2-2; D not certain. Germline V gives CDR1 SGHRS, CDR2 YFSETQ. This CDR3 spans 13 amino acids. The V gene lost 0 bases and the J gene lost 3 bases, with 3 bases spanning the gap. In nucleotides, the CDR3 is TGCGCCAGCAGCTTGGGAGACACCGGGGAGCTGTTTTTT. Its protein product is CASSLGDTGELFF.

This clone turned up a few times. V and J are TRBV19 and TRBJ1-2; perhaps TRBD1 as D (6 bases). Trimming took off 5 bases at V and 1 base at J, with 8 bases between the two ends. This CDR3 comprises 13 residues. Per germline, CDR1 LNHDA and CDR2 SQIVND (reference sequence). CDR3 residues: CASSQGINYGYTF. The CDR3 DNA follows: TGTGCCAGTAGTCAGGGGATTAACTATGGCTACACCTTC. Full variable domain (rest looked up from reference TRBV19 and TRBJ1-2): DGGITQSPKYLFRKEGQNVTLSCEQNLNHDAMYWYRQDPGQGLRLIYYSQIVNDFQKGDIAEGYSVSREKKESFPLTVTSAQKNPTAFYLCASSQGINYGYTFGSGTRLTVV.

This chain connects TRBV4-3 to TRBJ2-3; TRBD1 is a possible D gene (5 bases). The germline CDR1 and CDR2 sequences are LGHNA and YSLEER. Trimming removed 4 bases at V and 2 bases at J, with 16 bases between. CDR3 length equals 16 residues. The CDR3 loop reads CASSLQGSHTTDTQYF. The CDR3 DNA reads TGCGCCAGCAGCCTCCAGGGATCCCACACCACAGATACGCAGTATTTT.

V is TRBV5-6 and J is TRBJ2-1; TRBD1 agrees at 7 bases. With V trimmed by 4 bases and J by 8 bases, 9 bases remained unmatched. Germline-derived CDR1 and CDR2 are SGHDT and YYEEEE. There are 14 residues in the CDR3. CDR3 sequence: CASSGGQLVHEQFF. CDR3 bases: TGTGCCAGCAGCGGGGGACAGTTGGTTCATGAGCAGTTCTTC.